A selection of T cell receptor beta chains follows, all from one sample in a study of blood T cell repertoires in COVID-19. Using immunoSEQ multiplex PCR, the repertoire was profiled, and TCRdb retains in-frame clones only, with some absent. The sample gives approximately 340,000 clones, 90% to 95% of which show up once; about 0.86% is in the top ten. The sequencing input was PBMCs or T cells enriched from blood (not recorded which). Every receptor here comes from a woman in her forties who had been exposed to COVID-19. The CDR3 runs from the conserved cysteine through the conserved F or W. The order of the fields is V gene, D gene, J gene, clone size, CDR3 protein, CDR3 DNA. The D gene is left open where the match is weak. Size is omitted from some rows. Given values are once, few, many or a class for expanded clones.

V: TRBV11-3; D: TRBD1; J: TRBJ2-1; size: .; CDR3: CASSLEGTGYNEQFF; DNA: TGTGCCAGCAGCTTAGAAGGGACAGGTTACAATGAGCAGTTCTTC
V: TRBV19; D: TRBD2; J: TRBJ2-6; size: .; CDR3: CASSIRSGGLGGANVLTF; DNA: TGTGCCAGTAGTATAAGGTCGGGGGGGCTTGGTGGGGCCAACGTCCTGACTTTC
V: TRBV14; D: .; J: TRBJ2-2; size: .; CDR3: CASSRQTFGELFF; DNA: TGTGCCAGCAGCCGCCAGACATTCGGGGAGCTGTTTTTT
V: TRBV29-1; D: .; J: TRBJ2-7; size: .; CDR3: CSPRYEQYF; DNA: TGCAGCCCGAGATACGAGCAGTACTTC
V: TRBV3-1/TRBV3-2; D: TRBD1; J: TRBJ1-1; size: .; CDR3: CASSPRTGARGTEAFF; DNA: TGTGCCAGCAGCCCTAGGACAGGGGCCCGGGGCACTGAAGCTTTCTTT
V: TRBV2; D: TRBD1; J: TRBJ1-2; size: .; CDR3: CASSGQGSGYTF; DNA: TGTGCCAGCAGCGGACAGGGGAGCGGCTACACCTTC
V: TRBV6-1; D: .; J: TRBJ1-1; size: .; CDR3: CASSERQGWTEAFF; DNA: TGTGCCAGCAGTGAAAGGCAGGGCTGGACTGAAGCTTTCTTT
V: TRBV19; D: TRBD1; J: TRBJ2-2; size: few; CDR3: CASSSSGGATTGELFF; DNA: TGTGCCAGTAGTTCATCAGGGGGCGCCACTACCGGGGAGCTGTTTTTT
V: TRBV3-1/TRBV3-2; D: .; J: TRBJ2-7; size: .; CDR3: CASSQDLQHRSYEQYF; DNA: TGTGCCAGCAGCCAAGATCTGCAACACCGCTCCTACGAGCAGTACTTC
V: TRBV30; D: .; J: TRBJ1-4; size: once; CDR3: CAWRKYRATNEKLFF; DNA: TGTGCCTGGAGGAAGTACAGGGCCACTAATGAAAAACTGTTTTTT
V: TRBV13; D: TRBD2; J: TRBJ2-5; size: .; CDR3: CASSSGLSWEEETQYF; DNA: TGTGCCAGCAGCTCGGGACTATCCTGGGAGGAAGAGACCCAGTACTTC
V: TRBV7-2; D: .; J: TRBJ2-7; size: .; CDR3: CASSLGLTREQYF; DNA: TGTGCCAGCAGCTTAGGACTCACGAGGGAGCAGTACTTC
V: TRBV28; D: TRBD2; J: TRBJ2-3; size: .; CDR3: CASSFSGATTDTQYF; DNA: TGTGCCAGCAGTTTTAGCGGGGCAACCACAGATACGCAGTATTTT
V: TRBV4-2; D: .; J: TRBJ1-3; size: .; CDR3: CASSLRDIDSGNTIYF; DNA: TGTGCCAGCAGCCTACGGGACATCGACTCTGGAAACACCATATATTTT
V: TRBV19; D: TRBD1; J: TRBJ2-7; size: .; CDR3: CASSQTGEAYEQYF; DNA: TGTGCCAGTAGCCAGACAGGGGAAGCCTACGAGCAGTACTTC
V: TRBV27; D: .; J: TRBJ2-3; size: .; CDR3: CASRDGGRRPSTDTQYF; DNA: TGTGCCAGCCGTGACGGAGGCAGGCGCCCTAGCACAGATACGCAGTATTTT
V: TRBV24-1; D: TRBD1; J: TRBJ2-2; size: .; CDR3: CATSDARTGPNVLFF; DNA: TGTGCCACCAGTGATGCTCGGACAGGTCCTAATGTGCTGTTTTTT
V: TRBV2; D: .; J: TRBJ1-2; size: .; CDR3: CASRRMTDANYGYTF; DNA: TGTGCCAGCAGGCGGATGACAGACGCTAACTATGGCTACACCTTC
V: TRBV18; D: TRBD1; J: TRBJ2-3; size: .; CDR3: CASSPLGQGASDTQYF; DNA: TGTGCCAGCTCACCTTTAGGACAGGGGGCCTCAGATACGCAGTATTTT
V: TRBV16; D: TRBD1; J: TRBJ1-2; size: .; CDR3: CASSQFRTGDGYTF; DNA: TGTGCCAGCAGCCAATTCAGAACAGGGGATGGCTACACCTTC
V: TRBV24-1; D: .; J: TRBJ1-2; size: .; CDR3: CATSDSAMNYGYTF; DNA: TGTGCCACCAGTGATTCTGCGATGAACTATGGCTACACCTTC
V: TRBV19; D: .; J: TRBJ1-2; size: .; CDR3: CASSTNRQTNYGYTF; DNA: TGTGCCAGTAGTACGAATCGACAGACAAACTATGGCTACACCTTC
V: TRBV19; D: TRBD2; J: TRBJ2-1; size: .; CDR3: CASSQTGTTRVDEQFF; DNA: TGTGCCAGTAGTCAAACCGGGACTACCCGGGTCGATGAGCAGTTCTTC
V: TRBV29-1; D: .; J: TRBJ2-3; size: .; CDR3: CSVLSTDTQYF; DNA: TGCAGCGTTCTTAGCACAGATACGCAGTATTTT
V: TRBV15; D: TRBD1; J: TRBJ1-1; size: .; CDR3: CATSLRTGGVAEAFF; DNA: TGTGCCACCAGCCTGCGGACAGGGGGCGTCGCTGAAGCTTTCTTT
V: TRBV5-1; D: TRBD2; J: TRBJ2-2; size: .; CDR3: CASSLRSGSFKGELFF; DNA: TGCGCCAGCAGCTTACGTAGCGGGAGTTTTAAGGGGGAGCTGTTTTTT
V: TRBV6-4; D: TRBD2; J: TRBJ2-1; size: .; CDR3: CASSDFAGGRDEQFF; DNA: TGTGCCAGCAGTGACTTCGCGGGAGGGAGGGATGAGCAGTTCTTC
V: TRBV5-8; D: TRBD1; J: TRBJ1-6; size: .; CDR3: CASSVLRDRGYNSPLHF; DNA: TGTGCCAGCAGCGTGCTCCGGGACAGGGGATATAATTCACCCCTCCACTTT
V: TRBV18; D: TRBD1; J: TRBJ1-4; size: .; CDR3: CASSPRQGAGHEKLFF; DNA: TGTGCCAGCTCACCGCGACAGGGGGCTGGTCATGAAAAACTGTTTTTT
V: TRBV19; D: TRBD1; J: TRBJ1-1; size: .; CDR3: CASSILGTGVGDTEAFF; DNA: TGTGCCAGTAGTATACTGGGGACAGGGGTGGGAGACACTGAAGCTTTCTTT
V: TRBV18; D: .; J: TRBJ2-7; size: .; CDR3: CASSPLGQLSAEQYF; DNA: TGTGCCAGCTCACCACTCGGACAGCTTTCGGCGGAGCAGTACTTC
V: TRBV7-2; D: TRBD2; J: TRBJ2-2; size: .; CDR3: CASSFQAGFGGELFF; DNA: TGTGCCAGCAGTTTCCAAGCGGGATTTGGCGGGGAGCTGTTTTTT